This T cell receptor (beta chain) derives from a study of blood T cell repertoires in COVID-19. Study background: Researchers got acute and convalescent COVID-19 samples from the United States, Italy and Spain. In each case, the material was cDNA or gDNA derived from T cells, B-cell-depleted T cells, or PBMCs.

With 1 base clipped from V and 10 bases from J, the junction kept 11 bases outside the gene matches. In germline, CDR1 is MGHRA, CDR2 YSYEKL. The CDR3 is 15 amino acids. Per the original data handling: Reference gene primers were amplified, and this amplification served to estimate nucleated cell counts. TCRdb's copy holds only in-frame clones and misses some; the assay was immunoSEQ multiplex PCR. V, J and clone size are those of that table, while D and trimming were read from the DNA. The sample consists of under 150,000 clones, 70% to 90% of them appearing once. The TCR comes from a man aged 40-55 years with acute or convalescent COVID-19. The rearrangement links TRBV4-1 to TRBJ1-2; 8 bases line up with TRBD1. The sample comprised peripheral blood. The CDR3 region has the DNA TGCGCCAGCAGCCAAGCTACCGGGACAGGTCGTTTCTACACCTTC. Its protein is CASSQATGTGRFYTF.